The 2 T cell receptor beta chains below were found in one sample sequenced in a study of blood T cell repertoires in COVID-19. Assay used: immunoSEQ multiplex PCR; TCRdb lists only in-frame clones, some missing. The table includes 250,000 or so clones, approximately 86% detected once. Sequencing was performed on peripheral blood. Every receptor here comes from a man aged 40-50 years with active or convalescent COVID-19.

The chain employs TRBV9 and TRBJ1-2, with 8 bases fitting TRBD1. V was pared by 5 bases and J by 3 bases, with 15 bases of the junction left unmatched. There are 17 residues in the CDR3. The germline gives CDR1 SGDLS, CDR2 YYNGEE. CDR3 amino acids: CASSKGGQGALYYGYTF. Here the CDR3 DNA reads TGTGCCAGCAGTAAAGGGGGCCAGGGGGCTCTCTACTATGGCTACACCTTC.

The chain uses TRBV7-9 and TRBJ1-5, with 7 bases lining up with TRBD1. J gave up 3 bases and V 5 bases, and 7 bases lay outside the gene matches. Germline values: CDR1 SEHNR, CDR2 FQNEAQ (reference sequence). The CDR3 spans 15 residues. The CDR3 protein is CASSDQGVTNQPQHF. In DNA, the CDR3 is TGTGCCAGCAGCGACCAGGGGGTGACCAATCAGCCCCAGCATTTT. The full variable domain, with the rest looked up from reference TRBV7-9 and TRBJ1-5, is DTGVSQNPRHKITKRGQNVTFRCDPISEHNRLYWYRQTLGQGPEFLTYFQNEAQLEKSRLLSDRFSAERPKGSFSTLEIQRTEQGDSAMYLCASSDQGVTNQPQHFGDGTRLSIL.